The 12 T cell receptor beta chains below all came from one sample that was sequenced in a study of OX40 agonist ivuxolimab in advanced cancers. This table comes from immunoSEQ multiplex PCR, and its TCRdb copy is limited to in-frame clones, with some not included. Found here are under 70,000 clones, around 84% of them singletons; the top ten hold 2% to 2.5%. The starting material was CD4+ or CD8+ T cells sorted from blood, obtained in a trial of the OX40 agonist ivuxolimab. These TCRs come from an adult with an advanced solid tumor such as melanoma, head and neck, liver or kidney cancer.

The chain joins TRBV6-1 to TRBJ2-5, with TRBD2 matching 10 bases. The V segment lost 0 bases and the J segment 0 bases; nucleotides outside the gene matches: 7. Germline V lookup: CDR1 MNHNS, CDR2 SASEGT. This CDR3 contains 18 residues. The CDR3 is CASSEAQTSGAYQETQYF. The CDR3 region has the DNA TGTGCCAGCAGTGAAGCGCAAACTAGCGGGGCGTACCAAGAGACCCAGTACTTC.

This clone has only a few counts. This chain connects TRBV5-5 to TRBJ1-5; 7 nucleotides agree with TRBD1. Germline trimming cut 3 bases from V and 4 bases from J; bases unmatched to any gene: 1. Germline V gene lookup returns CDR1 SGHKS and CDR2 YYEKEE (reference sequence). The CDR3 is 13 residues long. The CDR3 DNA reads TGTGCCAGCAGCTCACAGGGGAATCAGCCCCAGCATTTT. Its protein is CASSSQGNQPQHF.

V is TRBV5-4 and J is TRBJ2-3, with 11 bases that match TRBD2. Unmatched junction bases numbered 6, after V lost 2 bases and J lost 7 bases. Per germline, CDR1 SGHNT and CDR2 YYREEE (reference sequence). This CDR3 region has 15 residues. CDR3 nucleotides: TGTGCCAGCAGCTTTATGGCTAGCGGGAGGAATACGCAGTATTTT. Its translation: CASSFMASGRNTQYF.

The V gene is TRBV7-2, the J gene TRBJ1-2, with 7 bases identical to TRBD1. This CDR3 spans 11 amino acids. Germline values: CDR1 SGHTA, CDR2 FQGNSA. After removal of 10 bases from V and 3 bases from J, the junction contained 2 bases not matched to a gene. The CDR3: CATGQDYGYTF. CDR3 DNA: TGTGCCACCGGACAGGACTATGGCTACACCTTC. Supplemented by reference TRBV7-2 and TRBJ1-2, the full variable domain reads GAGVSQSPSNKVTEKGKDVELRCDPISGHTALYWYRQSLGQGLEFLIYFQGNSAPDKSGLPSDRFSAERTGGSVSTLTIQRTQQEDSAVYLCATGQDYGYTFGSGTRLTVV.

The chain joins TRBV6-1 to TRBJ2-1; possible D gene TRBD2, 6 bases. The CDR3 is made up of 14 amino acids. The germline gives CDR1 MNHNS, CDR2 SASEGT. V was clipped by 1 base and J by 9 bases, with 13 bases between them. The CDR3 reads CASSEDGRRTEQFF. CDR3 DNA: TGTGCCAGCAGTGAAGACGGGAGACGGACTGAGCAGTTCTTC.

The rearrangement uses TRBV29-1 and TRBJ2-1, with 9 nucleotides matching TRBD2. The CDR3 extends over 15 amino acids. The V segment lost 5 bases and the J segment 5 bases; nucleotides outside the gene matches: 10. Looked up from germline, CDR1 is SQVTM and CDR2 is ANQGSEA. CDR3 coding DNA: TGCAGCGTTAAACGAAGCGGGGGGCGGGACAATGAGCAGTTCTTC. Translated: CSVKRSGGRDNEQFF.

The chain has TRBV11-2 and TRBJ1-1; 7 nucleotides line up with TRBD1. CDR3 size: 13 residues. J was trimmed by 7 bases and V by 3 bases; bases with no gene match: 5. The germline gives CDR1 SGHAT, CDR2 FQNNGV. CDR3 loop: CASSLSGDSEAFF. The CDR3 coding sequence is TGTGCCAGCAGCTTGTCTGGGGACAGTGAAGCTTTCTTT.

This clone was picked up a small number of times. The chain joins TRBV14 to TRBJ1-2; 8 nucleotides line up with TRBD1. The junction had 6 bases not matched to a gene; V was cut back by 4 bases and J by 8 bases. Germline lookup yields CDR1 SGHDN and CDR2 FVKESK. This CDR3 has 13 residues. CDR3 coding DNA: TGTGCCAGCAGCCGAGGGACAGGCTCAGGCTACACCTTC. Amino acids: CASSRGTGSGYTF. The entire variable domain, with the rest obtained from reference TRBV14 and TRBJ1-2, is as follows: EAGVTQFPSHSVIEKGQTVTLRCDPISGHDNLYWYRRVMGKEIKFLLHFVKESKQDESGMPNNRFLAERTGGTYSTLKVQPAELEDSGVYFCASSRGTGSGYTFGSGTRLTVV.

This sequence joins TRBV7-8 and TRBJ2-7, with D hard to call. Germline V CDR1 and CDR2: SGHVS, FQNEAQ. The CDR3 totals 17 residues. Trimming removed 1 base from V and 0 bases from J, with 16 bases in between. The CDR3 DNA is TGTGCCAGCAGCTTAGATGAGGTTGGGTATACCTCCTACGAGCAGTACTTC. Translation gives CASSLDEVGYTSYEQYF.

The chain employs TRBV7-9 and TRBJ1-2; D uncertain. Germline lookup yields CDR1 SEHNR and CDR2 FQNEAQ (reference sequence). There are 13 residues in the CDR3. Trimming cost V 2 bases and J 2 bases, with 6 bases left between them. The DNA for the CDR3 is TGTGCCAGCAGCTTACAGGAGAACTATGGCTACACCTTC. Amino acid sequence: CASSLQENYGYTF.

This clone appeared a few times. This rearrangement joins TRBV6-1 to TRBJ2-7, with D hard to call. V was shortened by 2 bases and J by 5 bases, with 13 bases between the two germline ends. Germline CDR1 reads MNHNS; CDR2 reads SASEGT. The CDR3 runs to 14 residues. CDR3 residues: CASSEIHRADEQYF. CDR3 in DNA: TGTGCCAGCAGTGAAATCCATCGGGCTGACGAGCAGTACTTC.

This chain joins TRBV11-2 and TRBJ2-5; possible D gene TRBD2, 6 bases. The J call may be incorrect, as the DNA end agrees better with TRBJ2-7. Germline V gives CDR1 SGHAT, CDR2 FQNNGV. The CDR3 is made up of 14 amino acids. The CDR3 region is CASSLDPGAYEQYF. In nucleotides, the CDR3 is TGTGCCAGCAGCTTAGATCCGGGGGCCTACGAGCAGTACTTC.